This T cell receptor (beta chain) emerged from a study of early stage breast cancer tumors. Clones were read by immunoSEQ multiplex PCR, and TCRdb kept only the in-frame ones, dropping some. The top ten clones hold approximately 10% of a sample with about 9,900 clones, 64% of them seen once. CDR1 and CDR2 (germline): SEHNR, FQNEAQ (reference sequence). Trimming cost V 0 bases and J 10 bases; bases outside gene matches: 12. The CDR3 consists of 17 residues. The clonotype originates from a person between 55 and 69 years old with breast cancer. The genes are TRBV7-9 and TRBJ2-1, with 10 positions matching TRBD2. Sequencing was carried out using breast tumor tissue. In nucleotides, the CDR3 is TGTGCCAGCAGCTTAGCTGCCGGACTAGCGGACGGACGCGAGCAGTTCTTC. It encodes CASSLAAGLADGREQFF.